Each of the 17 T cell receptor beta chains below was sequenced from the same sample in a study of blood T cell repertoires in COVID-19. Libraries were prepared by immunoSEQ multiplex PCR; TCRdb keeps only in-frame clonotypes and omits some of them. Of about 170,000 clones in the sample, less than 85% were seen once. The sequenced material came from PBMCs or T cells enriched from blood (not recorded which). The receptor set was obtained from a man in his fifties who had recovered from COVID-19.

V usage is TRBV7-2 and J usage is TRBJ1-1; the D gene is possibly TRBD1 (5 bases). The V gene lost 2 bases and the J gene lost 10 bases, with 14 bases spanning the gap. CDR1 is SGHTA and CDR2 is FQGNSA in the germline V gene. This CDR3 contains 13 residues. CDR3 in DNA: TGTGCCAGCAGCTTAAAAGAAGGGGTCGGAGCTTTCTTT. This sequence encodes CASSLKEGVGAFF.

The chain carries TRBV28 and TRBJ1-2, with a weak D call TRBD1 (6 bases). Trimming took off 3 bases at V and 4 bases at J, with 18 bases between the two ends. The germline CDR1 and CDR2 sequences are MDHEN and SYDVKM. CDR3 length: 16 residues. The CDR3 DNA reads TGTGCCAGCAGTTTCCCTGTGGGGGGGCAGGGCTATGGCTACACCTTC. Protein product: CASSFPVGGQGYGYTF.

The CDR3 spells CASSYHTGGANTEAFF. The CDR3 nucleotides are TGTGCCAGCAGTTATCATACAGGGGGCGCGAACACTGAAGCTTTCTTT. The chain combines TRBV6-9 with TRBJ1-1, with 9 positions matching TRBD1. This CDR3 has 16 residues. Germline V gene sequence: CDR1 MNHGY, CDR2 SVAAGI. With 2 bases clipped from V and 1 base from J, the junction kept 5 bases outside the gene matches.

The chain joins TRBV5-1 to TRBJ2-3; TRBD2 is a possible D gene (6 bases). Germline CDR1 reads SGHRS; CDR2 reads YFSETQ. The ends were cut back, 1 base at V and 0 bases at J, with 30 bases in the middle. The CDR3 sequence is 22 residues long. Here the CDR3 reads CASSLWGRGPRGLRPSTDTQYF. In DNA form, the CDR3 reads TGCGCCAGCAGCTTGTGGGGTAGGGGACCTAGGGGACTCCGTCCTAGCACAGATACGCAGTATTTT.

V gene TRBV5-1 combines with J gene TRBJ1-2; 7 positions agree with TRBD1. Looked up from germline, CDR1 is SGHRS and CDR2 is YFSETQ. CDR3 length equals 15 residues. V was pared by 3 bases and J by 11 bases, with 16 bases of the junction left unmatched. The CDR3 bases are TGCGCCAGCAGCTCGGGGTCTGGGACAGCCCCTTCATACACCTTC. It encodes CASSSGSGTAPSYTF.

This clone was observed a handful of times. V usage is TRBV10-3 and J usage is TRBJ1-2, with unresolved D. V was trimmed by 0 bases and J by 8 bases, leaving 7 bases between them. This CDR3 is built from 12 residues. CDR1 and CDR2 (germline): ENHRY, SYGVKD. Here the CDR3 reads CAISESPAGYTF. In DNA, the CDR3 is TGTGCCATCAGTGAGTCCCCCGCGGGCTACACCTTC.

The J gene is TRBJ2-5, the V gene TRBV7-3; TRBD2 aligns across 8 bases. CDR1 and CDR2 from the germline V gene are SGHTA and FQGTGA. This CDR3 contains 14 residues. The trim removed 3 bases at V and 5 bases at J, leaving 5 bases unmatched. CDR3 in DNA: TGTGCCAGCAGCTTGGGACTAGGGGGGGAGACCCAGTACTTC. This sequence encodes CASSLGLGGETQYF.

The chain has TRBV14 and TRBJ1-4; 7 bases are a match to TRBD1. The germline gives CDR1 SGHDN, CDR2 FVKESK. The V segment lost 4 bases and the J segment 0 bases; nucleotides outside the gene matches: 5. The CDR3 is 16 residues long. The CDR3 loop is CASSRRTGATNEKLFF. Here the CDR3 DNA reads TGTGCCAGCAGCCGAAGGACAGGAGCAACTAATGAAAAACTGTTTTTT. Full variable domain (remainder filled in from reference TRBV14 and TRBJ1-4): EAGVTQFPSHSVIEKGQTVTLRCDPISGHDNLYWYRRVMGKEIKFLLHFVKESKQDESGMPNNRFLAERTGGTYSTLKVQPAELEDSGVYFCASSRRTGATNEKLFFGSGTQLSVL.

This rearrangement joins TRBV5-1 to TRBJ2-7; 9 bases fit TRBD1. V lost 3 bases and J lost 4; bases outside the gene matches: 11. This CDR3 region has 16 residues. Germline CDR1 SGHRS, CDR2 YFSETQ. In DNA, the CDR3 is TGCGCCAGCAGCTCAGATACAGGGGGCAGAGGGTACGAGCAGTACTTC. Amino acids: CASSSDTGGRGYEQYF.

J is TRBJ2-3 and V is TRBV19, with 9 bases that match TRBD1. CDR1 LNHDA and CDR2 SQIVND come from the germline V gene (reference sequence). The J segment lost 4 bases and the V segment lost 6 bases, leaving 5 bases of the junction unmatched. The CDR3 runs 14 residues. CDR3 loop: CASSPQGAADTQYF. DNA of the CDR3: TGTGCCAGTAGCCCACAGGGGGCGGCAGATACGCAGTATTTT.

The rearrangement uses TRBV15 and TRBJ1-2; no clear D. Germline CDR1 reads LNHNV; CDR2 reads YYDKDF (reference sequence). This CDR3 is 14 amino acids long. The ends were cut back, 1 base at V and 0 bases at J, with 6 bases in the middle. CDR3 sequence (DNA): TGTGCCACCAGCAGAGGAGGTACTAACTATGGCTACACCTTC. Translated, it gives CATSRGGTNYGYTF.

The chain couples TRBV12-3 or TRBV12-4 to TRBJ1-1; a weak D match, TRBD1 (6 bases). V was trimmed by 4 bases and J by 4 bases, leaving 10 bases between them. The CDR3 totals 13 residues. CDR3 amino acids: CASSWTVTTEAFF. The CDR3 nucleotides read TGTGCCAGCAGTTGGACAGTGACCACTGAAGCTTTCTTT.

The CDR3 DNA is TGTGCCAGCAGCAAACAGGGGGTGGGAGAAGCTTTCTTT. Translation gives CASSKQGVGEAFF. The chain recombines TRBV5-6 with TRBJ1-1, with 8 nucleotides matching TRBD1. J lost 8 bases, V lost 4 bases, and 7 bases had no gene match. The CDR3 is 13 amino acids. In germline, CDR1 is SGHDT, CDR2 YYEEEE.

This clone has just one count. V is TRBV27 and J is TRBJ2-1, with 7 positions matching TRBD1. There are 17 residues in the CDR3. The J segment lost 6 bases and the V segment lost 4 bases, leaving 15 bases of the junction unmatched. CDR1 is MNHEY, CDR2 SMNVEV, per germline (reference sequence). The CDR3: CASSSLPQGGRGNEQFF. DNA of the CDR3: TGTGCCAGCAGTTCTCTTCCTCAAGGGGGCAGGGGCAATGAGCAGTTCTTC.

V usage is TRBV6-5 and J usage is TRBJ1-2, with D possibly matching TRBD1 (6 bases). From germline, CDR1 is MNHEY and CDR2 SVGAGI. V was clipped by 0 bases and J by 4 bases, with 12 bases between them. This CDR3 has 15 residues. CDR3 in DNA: TGTGCCAGCAGTTACTCGGTCCTACAGGGCTATGGCTACACCTTC. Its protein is CASSYSVLQGYGYTF.

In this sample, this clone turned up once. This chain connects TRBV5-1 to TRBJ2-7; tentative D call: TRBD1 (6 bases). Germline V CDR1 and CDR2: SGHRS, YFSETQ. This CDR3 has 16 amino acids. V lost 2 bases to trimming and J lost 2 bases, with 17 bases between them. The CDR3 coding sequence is TGCGCCAGCAGCTTCTTTTTAGGGGACAAGACCTACGAGCAGTACTTC. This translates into CASSFFLGDKTYEQYF. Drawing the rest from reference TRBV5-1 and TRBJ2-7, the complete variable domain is KAGVTQTPRYLIKTRGQQVTLSCSPISGHRSVSWYQQTPGQGLQFLFEYFSETQRNKGNFPGRFSGRQFSNSRSEMNVSTLELGDSALYLCASSFFLGDKTYEQYFGPGTRLTVT.

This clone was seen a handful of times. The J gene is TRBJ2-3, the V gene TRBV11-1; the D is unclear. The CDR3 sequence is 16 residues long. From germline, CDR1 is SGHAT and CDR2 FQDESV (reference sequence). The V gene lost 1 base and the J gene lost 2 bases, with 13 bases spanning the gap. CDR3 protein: CASSLGWQAYTDTQYF. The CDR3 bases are TGTGCCAGCAGCTTAGGGTGGCAGGCGTACACAGATACGCAGTATTTT.